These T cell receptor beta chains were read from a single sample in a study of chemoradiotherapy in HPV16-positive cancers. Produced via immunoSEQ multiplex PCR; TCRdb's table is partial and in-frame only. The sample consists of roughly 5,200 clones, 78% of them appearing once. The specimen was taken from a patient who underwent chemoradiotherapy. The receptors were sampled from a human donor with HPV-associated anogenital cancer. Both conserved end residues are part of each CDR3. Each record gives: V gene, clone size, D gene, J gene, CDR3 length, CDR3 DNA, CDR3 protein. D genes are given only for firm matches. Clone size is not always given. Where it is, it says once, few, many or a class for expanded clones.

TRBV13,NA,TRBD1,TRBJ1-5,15,TGTGCCAGCAGCTCAGGGACAGGGAACGGTCAGCCCCAGCATTTT,CASSSGTGNGQPQHF
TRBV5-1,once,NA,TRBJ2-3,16,TGCGCCAGCAGCTTTGGAACCGATACCCAATCAGATACGCAGTATTTT,CASSFGTDTQSDTQYF
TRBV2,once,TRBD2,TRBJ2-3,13,TGTGCCAGCGGGGGGGAAAGCACAGATACGCAGTATTTT,CASGGESTDTQYF
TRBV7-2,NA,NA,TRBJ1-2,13,TGTGCCAGCAGCTTAGAAACAGGATATGGCTACACCTTC,CASSLETGYGYTF
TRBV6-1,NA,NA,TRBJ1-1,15,TGTGCCAGCACCCCAGAGGTAGGATTGAACACTGAAGCTTTCTTT,CASTPEVGLNTEAFF
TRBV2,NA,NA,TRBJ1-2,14,TGTGCCAGCAGTGAGTGGGGCTCGAGCTATGGCTACACCTTC,CASSEWGSSYGYTF
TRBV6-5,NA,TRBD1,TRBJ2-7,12,TGTGCCAGCAGCAGACAGGGGGCAGGGCAGTACTTC,CASSRQGAGQYF
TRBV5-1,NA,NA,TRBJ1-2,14,TGCGCCAGCAGCTTCCTCAGGGATGACTATGGCTACACCTTC,CASSFLRDDYGYTF
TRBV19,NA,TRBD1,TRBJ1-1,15,TGTGCCAGTAGTAAAAACACAGGGGACTGGACTGAAGCTTTCTTT,CASSKNTGDWTEAFF
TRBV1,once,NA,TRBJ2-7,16,TGCACCAGCAGCCGTTACCAAGAGCGGGAGGGATACGAGCAGTACTTC,CTSSRYQEREGYEQYF
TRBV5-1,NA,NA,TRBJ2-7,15,TGCGCCAGCAGCTCGTCCAGGGGGGTCTCCTACGAGCAGTACTTC,CASSSSRGVSYEQYF
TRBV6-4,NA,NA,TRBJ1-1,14,TGTGCCAGCAGTGTCGGGGGAGAGGACACTGAAGCTTTCTTT,CASSVGGEDTEAFF
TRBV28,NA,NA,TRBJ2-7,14,TGTGCCAGCAGTTTCAGGAGGGCCTTTCGGGAGCAGTACTTC,CASSFRRAFREQYF
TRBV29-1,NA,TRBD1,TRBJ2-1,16,TGCAGCGTCTCCGGGGACAGATCGGGGTCTAGGGATGAGCAGTTCTTC,CSVSGDRSGSRDEQFF
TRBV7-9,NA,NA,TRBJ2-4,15,TGTGCCAGCAGCTTACTGACAGTCCCCGGGAGCATTCAGTACTTC,CASSLLTVPGSIQYF